These T cell receptor beta chains were read from a single sample in a study of vaccination and CD4 T cells after COVID-19. Their antigen targets remain unknown. A single record per CDR3 protein comes from TCRdb applying MiXCR to the PCR reads. The sample consists of 15,000 or so distinct CDR3 sequences, around 73% of them appearing once. The source material was CD4+ T cells from blood, cultured in vitro. The receptors were gathered from a human donor who had recovered from COVID-19. CDR3s include the opening cysteine and the closing phenylalanine or tryptophan. A D gene is named only where the DNA matches it firmly. Only some rows state a clone size, as once, few, many or a class for expanded clones.

J: TRBJ1-1
length: 13
V: TRBV28
size: .
D: TRBD1
CDR3: CANRQGMNTEAFF
DNA: TGTGCCAACCGACAGGGGATGAACACTGAAGCTTTCTTT

J: TRBJ2-7
length: 13
V: TRBV15
size: .
D: .
CDR3: CATSRDLVYEQYF
DNA: TGTGCCACCAGCAGAGATTTGGTCTACGAGCAGTACTTC

J: TRBJ1-6
length: 17
V: TRBV28
size: .
D: .
CDR3: CASSLRRGGSYNSPLHF
DNA: TGTGCCAGCAGTTTGCGCAGAGGGGGGTCCTATAATTCACCCCTCCACTTT

J: TRBJ1-6
length: 15
V: TRBV27
size: few
D: .
CDR3: CASRARSSYNSPLHF
DNA: TGTGCCAGCAGGGCTCGGAGCTCCTATAATTCACCCCTCCACTTT

J: TRBJ1-1
length: 12
V: TRBV7-2
size: .
D: .
CDR3: CASKATGSEAFF
DNA: TGTGCCAGCAAAGCCACAGGGAGTGAAGCTTTCTTT

J: TRBJ1-4
length: 14
V: TRBV20-1
size: .
D: TRBD1
CDR3: CSAAQGADSEKLFF
DNA: TGCAGTGCTGCACAGGGGGCCGACAGTGAAAAACTGTTTTTT

J: TRBJ2-3
length: 11
V: TRBV15
size: .
D: .
CDR3: CATTNTDTQYF
DNA: TGTGCCACCACCAACACAGATACGCAGTATTTT

J: TRBJ1-6
length: 14
V: TRBV19
size: .
D: TRBD1
CDR3: CASSAGTGYSPLHF
DNA: TGTGCCAGTAGTGCCGGGACAGGGTATTCACCCCTCCACTTT

J: TRBJ1-5
length: 13
V: TRBV27
size: few
D: .
CDR3: CASRGKLNQPQHF
DNA: TGTGCCAGCAGGGGGAAACTCAATCAGCCCCAGCATTTT

J: TRBJ1-2
length: 15
V: TRBV6-1
size: .
D: .
CDR3: CASTPRGPTYYGYTF
DNA: TGTGCCAGCACCCCAAGGGGCCCGACTTACTATGGCTACACCTTC

J: TRBJ1-5
length: 15
V: TRBV19
size: .
D: .
CDR3: CASHSRGVGNQPQHF
DNA: TGTGCCAGTCATTCTAGGGGGGTGGGCAATCAGCCCCAGCATTTT

J: TRBJ1-6
length: 13
V: TRBV6-1
size: .
D: .
CDR3: CASGVGGGSPLHF
DNA: TGTGCCAGCGGAGTAGGAGGGGGGTCACCCCTCCACTTT

J: TRBJ2-5
length: 12
V: TRBV20-1
size: .
D: TRBD1
CDR3: CSETGQGETQYF
DNA: TGCAGTGAGACAGGACAGGGGGAGACCCAGTACTTC

J: TRBJ1-1
length: 13
V: TRBV6-5
size: .
D: .
CDR3: CASSSRPNSEAFF
DNA: TGTGCCAGCAGTTCCAGACCTAATTCCGAAGCTTTCTTT

J: TRBJ1-6
length: 13
V: TRBV29-1
size: .
D: .
CDR3: CSVKQQGNSPLHF
DNA: TGCAGCGTTAAGCAACAGGGTAATTCACCCCTCCACTTT

J: TRBJ2-5
length: 17
V: TRBV7-2
size: .
D: TRBD1
CDR3: CASSLAGQGARGETQYF
DNA: TGTGCCAGCAGCTTAGCGGGACAGGGGGCTAGGGGAGAGACCCAGTACTTC

J: TRBJ1-3
length: 17
V: TRBV19
size: .
D: TRBD1
CDR3: CASSISDGRGTGNTIYF
DNA: TGTGCCAGTAGTATATCGGACGGCAGGGGGACTGGAAACACCATATATTTT

J: TRBJ1-5
length: 15
V: TRBV6-2/TRBV6-3
size: .
D: .
CDR3: CASRAGAGSGQPQHF
DNA: TGTGCCAGCAGAGCAGGGGCAGGGTCGGGTCAGCCCCAGCATTTT

J: TRBJ2-3
length: 15
V: TRBV7-2
size: few
D: .
CDR3: CASSLVGGRPDTQYF
DNA: TGTGCCAGCAGCTTAGTAGGAGGGCGCCCAGATACGCAGTATTTT

J: TRBJ1-5
length: 12
V: TRBV6-1
size: few
D: .
CDR3: CASSLARGPQHF
DNA: TGTGCCAGCAGTCTGGCAAGGGGGCCCCAGCATTTT

J: TRBJ2-5
length: 11
V: TRBV7-9
size: .
D: .
CDR3: CASSPLETQYF
DNA: TGTGCCAGCAGCCCACTCGAGACCCAGTACTTC

J: TRBJ2-1
length: 16
V: TRBV7-2
size: .
D: TRBD1
CDR3: CASSSRGQGTYNEQFF
DNA: TGTGCCAGCAGCTCTAGGGGACAGGGAACCTACAATGAGCAGTTCTTC